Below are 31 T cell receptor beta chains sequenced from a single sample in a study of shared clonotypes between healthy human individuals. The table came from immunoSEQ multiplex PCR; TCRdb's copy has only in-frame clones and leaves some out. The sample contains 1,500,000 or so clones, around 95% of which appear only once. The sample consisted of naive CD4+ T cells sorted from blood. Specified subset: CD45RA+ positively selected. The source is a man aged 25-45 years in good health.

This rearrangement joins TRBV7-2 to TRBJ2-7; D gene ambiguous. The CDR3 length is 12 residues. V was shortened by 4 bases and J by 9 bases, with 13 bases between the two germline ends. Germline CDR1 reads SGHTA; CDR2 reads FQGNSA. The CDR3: CASSSTTSWQYF. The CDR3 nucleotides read TGTGCCAGCAGCTCCACCACAAGCTGGCAGTACTTC.

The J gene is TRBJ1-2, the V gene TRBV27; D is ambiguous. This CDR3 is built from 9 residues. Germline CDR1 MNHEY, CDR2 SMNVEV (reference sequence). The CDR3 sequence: CALNYGYTF. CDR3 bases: TGTGCGTTAAACTATGGCTACACCTTC.

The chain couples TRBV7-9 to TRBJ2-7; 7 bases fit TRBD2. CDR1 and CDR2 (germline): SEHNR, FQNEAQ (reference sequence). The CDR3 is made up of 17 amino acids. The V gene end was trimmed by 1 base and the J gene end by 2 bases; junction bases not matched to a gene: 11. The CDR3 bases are TGTGCCAGCAGCTTAGGCGGGAGAGTTGGATCCACCTACGAGCAGTACTTC. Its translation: CASSLGGRVGSTYEQYF.

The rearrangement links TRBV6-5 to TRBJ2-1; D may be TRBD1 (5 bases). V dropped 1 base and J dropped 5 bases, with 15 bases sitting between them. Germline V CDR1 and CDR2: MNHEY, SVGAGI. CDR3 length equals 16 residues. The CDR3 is CASSYYPQGYNNEQFF. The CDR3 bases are TGTGCCAGCAGTTACTACCCCCAGGGCTATAACAATGAGCAGTTCTTC.

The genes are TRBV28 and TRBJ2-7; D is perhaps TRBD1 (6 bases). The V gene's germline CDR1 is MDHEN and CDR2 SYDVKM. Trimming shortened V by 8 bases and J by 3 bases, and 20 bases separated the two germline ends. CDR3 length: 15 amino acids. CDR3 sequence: CASSSYSRGYYEQYF. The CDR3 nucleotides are TGTGCCAGCTCTTCGTACTCCAGGGGCTACTACGAGCAGTACTTC.

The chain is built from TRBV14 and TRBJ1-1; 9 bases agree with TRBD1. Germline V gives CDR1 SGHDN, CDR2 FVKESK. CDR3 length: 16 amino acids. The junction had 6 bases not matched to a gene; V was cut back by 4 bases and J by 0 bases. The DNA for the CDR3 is TGTGCCAGCAGCCCCCGGACAGGGGATATGAACACTGAAGCTTTCTTT. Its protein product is CASSPRTGDMNTEAFF. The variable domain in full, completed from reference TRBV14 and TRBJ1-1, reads EAGVTQFPSHSVIEKGQTVTLRCDPISGHDNLYWYRRVMGKEIKFLLHFVKESKQDESGMPNNRFLAERTGGTYSTLKVQPAELEDSGVYFCASSPRTGDMNTEAFFGQGTRLTVV.

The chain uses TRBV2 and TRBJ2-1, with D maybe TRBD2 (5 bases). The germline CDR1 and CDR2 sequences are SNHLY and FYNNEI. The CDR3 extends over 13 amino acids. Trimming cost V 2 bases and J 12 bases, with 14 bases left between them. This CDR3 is CASSETLEVVQFF. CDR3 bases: TGTGCCAGCAGTGAAACCTTGGAGGTGGTGCAGTTCTTC. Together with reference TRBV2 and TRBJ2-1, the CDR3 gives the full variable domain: EPEVTQTPSHQVTQMGQEVILRCVPISNHLYFYWYRQILGQKVEFLVSFYNNEISEKSEIFDDQFSVERPDGSNFTLKIRSTKLEDSAMYFCASSETLEVVQFFGPGTRLTVL.

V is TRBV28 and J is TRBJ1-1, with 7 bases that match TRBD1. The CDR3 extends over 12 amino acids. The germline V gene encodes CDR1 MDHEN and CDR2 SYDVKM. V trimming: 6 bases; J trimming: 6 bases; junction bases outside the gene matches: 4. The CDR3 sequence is CASRTGSSEAFF. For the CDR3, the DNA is TGTGCCAGCAGGACAGGGAGCTCTGAAGCTTTCTTT.

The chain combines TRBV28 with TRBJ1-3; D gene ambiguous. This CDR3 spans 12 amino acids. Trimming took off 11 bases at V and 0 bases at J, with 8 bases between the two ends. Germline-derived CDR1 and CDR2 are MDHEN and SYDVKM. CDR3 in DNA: TGTGCCGTAGGGAGCTCTGGAAACACCATATATTTT. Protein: CAVGSSGNTIYF.

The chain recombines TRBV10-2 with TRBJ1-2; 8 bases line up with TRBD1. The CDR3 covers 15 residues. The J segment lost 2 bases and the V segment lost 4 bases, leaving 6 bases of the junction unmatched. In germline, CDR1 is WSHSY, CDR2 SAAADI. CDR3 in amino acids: CASSAYSGGNYGYTF. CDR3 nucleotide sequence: TGCGCCAGCAGTGCCTATTCAGGGGGCAACTATGGCTACACCTTC.

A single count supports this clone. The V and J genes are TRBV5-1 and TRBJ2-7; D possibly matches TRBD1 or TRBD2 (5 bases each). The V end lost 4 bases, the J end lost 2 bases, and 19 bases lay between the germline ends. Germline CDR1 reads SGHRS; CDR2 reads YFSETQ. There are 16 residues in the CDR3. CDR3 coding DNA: TGCGCCAGCAGCGCCTCGGTGGGGCTAGCACCCTACGAGCAGTACTTC. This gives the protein CASSASVGLAPYEQYF.

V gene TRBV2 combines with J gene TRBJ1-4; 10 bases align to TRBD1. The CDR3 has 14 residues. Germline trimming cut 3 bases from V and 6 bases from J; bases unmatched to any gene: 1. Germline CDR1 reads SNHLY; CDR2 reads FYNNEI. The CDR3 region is CASSEGTGDEKLFF. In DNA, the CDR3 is TGTGCCAGCAGTGAGGGGACAGGGGATGAAAAACTGTTTTTT.

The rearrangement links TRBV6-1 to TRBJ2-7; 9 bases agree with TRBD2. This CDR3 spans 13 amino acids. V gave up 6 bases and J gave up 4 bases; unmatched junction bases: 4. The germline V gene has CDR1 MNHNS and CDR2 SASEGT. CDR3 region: CASRLAGRYEQYF. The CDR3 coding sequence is TGTGCCAGCAGACTAGCGGGCCGATACGAGCAGTACTTC.

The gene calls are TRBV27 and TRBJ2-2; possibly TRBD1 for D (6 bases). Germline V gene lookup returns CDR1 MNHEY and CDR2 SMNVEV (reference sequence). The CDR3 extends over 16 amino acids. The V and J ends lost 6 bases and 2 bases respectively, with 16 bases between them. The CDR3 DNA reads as TGTGCCAGCAGGATGAAAGACAGGAGAAACACCGGGGAGCTGTTTTTT. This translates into CASRMKDRRNTGELFF.

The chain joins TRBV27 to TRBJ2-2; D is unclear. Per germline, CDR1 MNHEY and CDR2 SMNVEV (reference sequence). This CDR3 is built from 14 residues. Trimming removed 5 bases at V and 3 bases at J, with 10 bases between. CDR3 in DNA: TGTGCCAGCAGTCCCCGACACCACACCGGGGAGCTGTTTTTT. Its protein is CASSPRHHTGELFF.

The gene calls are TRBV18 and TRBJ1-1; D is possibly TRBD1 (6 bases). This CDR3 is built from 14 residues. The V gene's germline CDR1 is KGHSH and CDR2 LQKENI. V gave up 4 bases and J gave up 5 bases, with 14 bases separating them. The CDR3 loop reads CASSQDSPGTEAFF. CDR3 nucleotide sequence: TGTGCCAGCTCACAGGACAGTCCCGGGACTGAAGCTTTCTTT. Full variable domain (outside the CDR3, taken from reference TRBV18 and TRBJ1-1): NAGVMQNPRHLVRRRGQEARLRCSPMKGHSHVYWYRQLPEEGLKFMVYLQKENIIDESGMPKERFSAEFPKEGPSILRIQQVVRGDSAAYFCASSQDSPGTEAFFGQGTRLTVV.

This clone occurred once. This chain's CDR3 is CASSERLVNPYNEQFF. The CDR3, as DNA: TGTGCCAGCAGTGAACGACTAGTAAATCCCTACAATGAGCAGTTCTTC. This rearrangement joins TRBV27 to TRBJ2-1, with a tentative D call TRBD2 (6 bases). Per germline, CDR1 MNHEY and CDR2 SMNVEV (reference sequence). Trimming took 5 bases from V and 2 from J, leaving 16 bases between them. The CDR3 totals 16 residues.

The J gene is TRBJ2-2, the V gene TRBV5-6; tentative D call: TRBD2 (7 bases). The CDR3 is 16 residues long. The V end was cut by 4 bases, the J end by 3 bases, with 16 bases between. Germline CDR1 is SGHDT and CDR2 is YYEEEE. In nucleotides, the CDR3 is TGTGCCAGCAGCCCGGGGGGCAGGGCCTACACCGGGGAGCTGTTTTTT. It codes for CASSPGGRAYTGELFF.

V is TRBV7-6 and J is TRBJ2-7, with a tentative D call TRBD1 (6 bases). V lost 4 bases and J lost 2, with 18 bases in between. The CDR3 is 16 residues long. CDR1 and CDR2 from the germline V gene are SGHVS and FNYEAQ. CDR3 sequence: CASSSRPLTGPYEQYF. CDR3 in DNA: TGTGCCAGCAGCTCCCGGCCCCTGACAGGACCCTACGAGCAGTACTTC.

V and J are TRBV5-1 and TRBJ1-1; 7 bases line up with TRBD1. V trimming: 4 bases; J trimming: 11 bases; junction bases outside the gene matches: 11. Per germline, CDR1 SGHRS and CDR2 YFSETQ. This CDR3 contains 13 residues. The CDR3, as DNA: TGCGCCAGCAGCGCTAGTCGACAGGGTGAGGCTTTCTTT. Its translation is CASSASRQGEAFF.

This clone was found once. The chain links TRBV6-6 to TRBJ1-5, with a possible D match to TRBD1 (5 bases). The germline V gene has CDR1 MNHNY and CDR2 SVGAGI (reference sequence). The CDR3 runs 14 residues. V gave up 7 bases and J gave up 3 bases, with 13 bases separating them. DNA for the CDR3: TGTGCCAGCATGGGACTTCTGTACAATCAGCCCCAGCATTTT. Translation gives CASMGLLYNQPQHF.

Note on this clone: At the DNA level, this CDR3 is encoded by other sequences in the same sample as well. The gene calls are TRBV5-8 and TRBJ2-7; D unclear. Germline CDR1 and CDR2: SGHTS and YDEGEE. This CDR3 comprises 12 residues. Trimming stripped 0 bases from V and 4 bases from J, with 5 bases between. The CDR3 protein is CASSLARYEQYF. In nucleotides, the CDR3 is TGTGCCAGCAGCTTGGCACGATACGAGCAGTACTTC.

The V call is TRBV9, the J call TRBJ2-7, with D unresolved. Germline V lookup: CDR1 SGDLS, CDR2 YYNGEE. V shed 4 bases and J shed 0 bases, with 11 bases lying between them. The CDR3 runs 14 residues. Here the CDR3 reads CASSFTVASYEQYF. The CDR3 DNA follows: TGTGCCAGCAGCTTCACGGTGGCCTCCTACGAGCAGTACTTC.

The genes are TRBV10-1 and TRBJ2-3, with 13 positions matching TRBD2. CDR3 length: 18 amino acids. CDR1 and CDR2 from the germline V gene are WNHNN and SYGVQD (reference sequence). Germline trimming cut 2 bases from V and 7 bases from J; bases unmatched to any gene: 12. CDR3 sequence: CASSEAGLAGWGRHTQYF. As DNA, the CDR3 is TGCGCCAGCAGTGAGGCGGGACTAGCGGGATGGGGCAGGCATACGCAGTATTTT.

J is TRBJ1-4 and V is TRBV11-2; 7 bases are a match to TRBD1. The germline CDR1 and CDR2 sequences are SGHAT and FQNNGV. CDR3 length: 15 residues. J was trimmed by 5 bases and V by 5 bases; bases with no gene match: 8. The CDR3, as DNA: TGTGCCAGCAGCCCCCAGGGACAGACGAATGAAAAACTGTTTTTT. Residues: CASSPQGQTNEKLFF.

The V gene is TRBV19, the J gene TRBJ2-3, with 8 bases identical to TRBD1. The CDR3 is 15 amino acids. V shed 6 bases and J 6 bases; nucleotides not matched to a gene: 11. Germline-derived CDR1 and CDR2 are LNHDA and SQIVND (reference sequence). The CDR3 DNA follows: TGTGCCAGTAGGCAGGACAGGGCGAGAGGGGATACGCAGTATTTT. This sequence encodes CASRQDRARGDTQYF.

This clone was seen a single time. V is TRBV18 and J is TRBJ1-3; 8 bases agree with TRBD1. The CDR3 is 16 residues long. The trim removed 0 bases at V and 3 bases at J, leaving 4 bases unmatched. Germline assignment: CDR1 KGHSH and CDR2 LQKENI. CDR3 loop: CASSPPGTGRGNTIYF. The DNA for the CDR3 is TGTGCCAGCTCACCACCAGGGACAGGTCGTGGAAACACCATATATTTT.

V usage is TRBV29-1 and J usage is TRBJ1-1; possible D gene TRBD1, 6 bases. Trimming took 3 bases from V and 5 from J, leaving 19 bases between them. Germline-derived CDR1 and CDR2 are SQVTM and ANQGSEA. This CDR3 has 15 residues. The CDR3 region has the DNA TGCAGCGTTGATTCCCGGGGGGCCGGTCGGACTGAAGCTTTCTTT. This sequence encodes CSVDSRGAGRTEAFF.

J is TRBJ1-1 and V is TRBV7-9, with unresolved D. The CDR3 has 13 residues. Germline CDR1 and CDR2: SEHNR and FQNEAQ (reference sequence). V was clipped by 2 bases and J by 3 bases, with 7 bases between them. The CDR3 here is CASSLMTDTEAFF. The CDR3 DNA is TGTGCCAGCAGCTTAATGACGGACACTGAAGCTTTCTTT.

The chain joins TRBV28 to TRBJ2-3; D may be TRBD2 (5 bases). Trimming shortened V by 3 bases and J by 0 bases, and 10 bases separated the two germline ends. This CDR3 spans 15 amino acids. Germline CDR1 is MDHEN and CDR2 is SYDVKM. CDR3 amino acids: CASSFWEWSTDTQYF. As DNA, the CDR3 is TGTGCCAGCAGTTTTTGGGAGTGGAGCACAGATACGCAGTATTTT. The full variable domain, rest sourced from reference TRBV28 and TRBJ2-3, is DVKVTQSSRYLVKRTGEKVFLECVQDMDHENMFWYRQDPGLGLRLIYFSYDVKMKEKGDIPEGYSVSREKKERFSLILESASTNQTSMYLCASSFWEWSTDTQYFGPGTRLTVL.

The chain's CDR3 is CASSIWTSDTYEQYF. The CDR3 region has the DNA TGTGCCAGCAGCATCTGGACTAGCGATACCTACGAGCAGTACTTC. The rearrangement links TRBV21-1 to TRBJ2-7; the table names TRBD2, a call not compared with the DNA. TRBV21-1 is marked as a pseudogene. The CDR3 covers 15 residues.